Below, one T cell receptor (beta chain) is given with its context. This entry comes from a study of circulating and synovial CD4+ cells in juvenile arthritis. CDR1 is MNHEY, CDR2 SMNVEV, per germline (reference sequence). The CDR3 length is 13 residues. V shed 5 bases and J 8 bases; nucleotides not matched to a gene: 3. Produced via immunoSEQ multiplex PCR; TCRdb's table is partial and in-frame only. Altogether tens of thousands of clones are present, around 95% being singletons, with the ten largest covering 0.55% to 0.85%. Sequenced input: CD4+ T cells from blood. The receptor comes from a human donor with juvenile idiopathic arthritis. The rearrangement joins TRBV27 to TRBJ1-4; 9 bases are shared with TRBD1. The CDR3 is CASSRQGGEKLFF. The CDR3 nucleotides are TGTGCCAGCAGTAGACAGGGGGGGGAAAAACTGTTTTTT.